This T cell receptor (beta chain) derives from a study of blood T cell repertoires in COVID-19. In the study's own analysis: How many nucleated cells were present was estimated from reference gene primer amplification. Clones were read by immunoSEQ multiplex PCR, and TCRdb kept only the in-frame ones, dropping some. D and trimming were read from the DNA, whereas the V and J calls and clone size are those reported in that table. The table shows about 240,000 clones, with roughly 90% occurring only once. Material: peripheral blood. This receptor was obtained from a man aged 55-75 years who had recovered from COVID-19.

DNA for the CDR3: TGTGCCAGCAGCCAAGAAGCGGAACTCCGGGGATGGACCCAGTACTTC. It yields the protein CASSQEAELRGWTQYF. This sequence joins TRBV3-1 (or the pseudogene TRBV3-2) and TRBJ2-5, with a possible D match to TRBD2 (5 bases). The ends were cut back, 0 bases at V and 7 bases at J, with 18 bases in the middle. The CDR3 totals 16 residues. Germline V gene data show CDR1 as LGHDT and CDR2 as YNNKEL (reference sequence).